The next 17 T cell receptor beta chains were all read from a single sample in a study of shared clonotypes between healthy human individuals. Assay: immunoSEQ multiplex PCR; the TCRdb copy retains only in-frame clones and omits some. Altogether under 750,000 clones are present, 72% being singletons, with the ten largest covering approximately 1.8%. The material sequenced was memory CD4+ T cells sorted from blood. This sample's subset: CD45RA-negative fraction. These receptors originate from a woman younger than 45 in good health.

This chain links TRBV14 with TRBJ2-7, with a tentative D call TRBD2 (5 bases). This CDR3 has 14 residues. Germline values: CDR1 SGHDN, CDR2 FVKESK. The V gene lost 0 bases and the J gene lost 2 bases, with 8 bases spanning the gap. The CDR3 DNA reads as TGTGCCAGCAGCCAAGACGGGGTGCCCTACGAGCAGTACTTC. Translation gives CASSQDGVPYEQYF.

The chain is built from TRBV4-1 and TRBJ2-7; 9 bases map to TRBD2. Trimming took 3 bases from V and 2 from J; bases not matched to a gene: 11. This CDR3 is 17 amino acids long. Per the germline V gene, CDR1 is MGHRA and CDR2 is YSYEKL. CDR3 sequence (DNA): TGCGCCAGCAGCCAGCCCCCTGGGAGCGGGGGGACCTACGAGCAGTACTTC. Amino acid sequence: CASSQPPGSGGTYEQYF.

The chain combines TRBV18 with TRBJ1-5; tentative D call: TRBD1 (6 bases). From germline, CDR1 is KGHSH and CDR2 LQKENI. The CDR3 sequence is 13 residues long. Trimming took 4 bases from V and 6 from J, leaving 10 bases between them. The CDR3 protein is CASSRDTLQPQHF. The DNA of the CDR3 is TGTGCCAGCTCACGGGACACCCTTCAGCCCCAGCATTTT.

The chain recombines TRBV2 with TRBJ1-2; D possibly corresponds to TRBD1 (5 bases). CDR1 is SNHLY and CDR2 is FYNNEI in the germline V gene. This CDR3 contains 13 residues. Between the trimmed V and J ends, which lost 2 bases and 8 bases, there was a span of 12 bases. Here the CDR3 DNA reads TGTGCCAGCAGTGAAATCACAGGTGGCGGCTACACCTTC. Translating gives CASSEITGGGYTF.

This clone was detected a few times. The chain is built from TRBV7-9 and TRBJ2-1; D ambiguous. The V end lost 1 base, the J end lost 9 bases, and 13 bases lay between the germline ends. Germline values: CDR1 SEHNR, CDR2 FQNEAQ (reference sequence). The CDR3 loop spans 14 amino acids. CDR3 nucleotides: TGTGCCAGCAGCTTAGAATACTCGACAAGTGAGCAGTTCTTC. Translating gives CASSLEYSTSEQFF.

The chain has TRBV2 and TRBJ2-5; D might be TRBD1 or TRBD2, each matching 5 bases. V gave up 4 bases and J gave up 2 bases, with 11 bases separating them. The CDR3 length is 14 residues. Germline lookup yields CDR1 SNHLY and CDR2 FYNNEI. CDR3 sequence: CASSGEGNQETQYF. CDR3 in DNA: TGTGCCAGCAGTGGAGAGGGGAATCAAGAGACCCAGTACTTC.

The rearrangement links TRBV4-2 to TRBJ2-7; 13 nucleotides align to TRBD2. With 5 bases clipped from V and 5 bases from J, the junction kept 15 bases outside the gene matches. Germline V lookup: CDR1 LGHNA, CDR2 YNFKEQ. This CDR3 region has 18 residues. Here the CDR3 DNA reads TGTGCCAGCAGCTCCGCCCTGGGACTAGCGGGGAGTGGCCACGAGCAGTACTTC. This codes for CASSSALGLAGSGHEQYF.

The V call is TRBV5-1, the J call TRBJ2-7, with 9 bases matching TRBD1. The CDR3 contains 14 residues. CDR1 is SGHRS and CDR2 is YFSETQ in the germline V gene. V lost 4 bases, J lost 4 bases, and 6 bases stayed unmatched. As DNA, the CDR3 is TGCGCCAGCAGCAAGGACAGGGGTCGGTACGAGCAGTACTTC. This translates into CASSKDRGRYEQYF.

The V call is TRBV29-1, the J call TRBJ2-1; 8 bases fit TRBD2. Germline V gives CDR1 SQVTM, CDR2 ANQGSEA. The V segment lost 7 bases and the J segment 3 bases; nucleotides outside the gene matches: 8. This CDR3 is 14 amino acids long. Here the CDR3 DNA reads TGCAGCGCGGCGTGGCTAGCGGGCTACAATGAGCAGTTCTTC. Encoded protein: CSAAWLAGYNEQFF.

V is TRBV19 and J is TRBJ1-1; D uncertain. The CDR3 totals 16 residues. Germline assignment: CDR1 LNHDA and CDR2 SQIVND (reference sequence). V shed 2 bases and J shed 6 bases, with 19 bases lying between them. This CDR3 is CASSIPAGVIRAEAFF. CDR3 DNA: TGTGCCAGTAGTATACCAGCCGGTGTGATCCGAGCTGAAGCTTTCTTT.

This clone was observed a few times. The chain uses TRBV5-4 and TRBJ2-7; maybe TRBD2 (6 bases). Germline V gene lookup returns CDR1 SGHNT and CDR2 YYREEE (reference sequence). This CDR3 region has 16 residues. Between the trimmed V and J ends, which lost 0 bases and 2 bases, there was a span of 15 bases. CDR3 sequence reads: CASSLGGYGGTYEQYF. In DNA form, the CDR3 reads TGTGCCAGCAGCTTGGGAGGATACGGCGGGACCTACGAGCAGTACTTC. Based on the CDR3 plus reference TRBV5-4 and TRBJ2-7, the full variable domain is ETGVTQSPTHLIKTRGQQVTLRCSSQSGHNTVSWYQQALGQGPQFIFQYYREEENGRGNFPPRFSGLQFPNYSSELNVNALELDDSALYLCASSLGGYGGTYEQYFGPGTRLTVT.

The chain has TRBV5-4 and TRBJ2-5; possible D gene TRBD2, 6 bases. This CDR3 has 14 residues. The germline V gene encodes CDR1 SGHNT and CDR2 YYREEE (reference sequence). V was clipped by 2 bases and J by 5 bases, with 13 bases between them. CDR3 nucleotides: TGTGCCAGCAGCTTAATAGCGGTTGGGGAGACCCAGTACTTC. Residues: CASSLIAVGETQYF.

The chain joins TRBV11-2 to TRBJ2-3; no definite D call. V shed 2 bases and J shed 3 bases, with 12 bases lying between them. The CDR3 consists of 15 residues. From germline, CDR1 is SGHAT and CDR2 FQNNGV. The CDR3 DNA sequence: TGTGCCAGCAGCTTAACCACAACGATTACAGATACGCAGTATTTT. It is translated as CASSLTTTITDTQYF.

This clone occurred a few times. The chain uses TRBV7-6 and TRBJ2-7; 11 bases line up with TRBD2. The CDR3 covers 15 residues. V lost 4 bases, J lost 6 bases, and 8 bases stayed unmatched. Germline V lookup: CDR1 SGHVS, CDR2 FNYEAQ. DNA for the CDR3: TGTGCCAGCAGCTCGGAACTAGCGGGAGATGGCGAGCAGTACTTC. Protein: CASSSELAGDGEQYF. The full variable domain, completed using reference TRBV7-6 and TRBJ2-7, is GAGVSQSPRYKVTKRGQDVALRCDPISGHVSLYWYRQALGQGPEFLTYFNYEAQQDKSGLPNDRFSAERPEGSISTLTIQRTEQRDSAMYRCASSSELAGDGEQYFGPGTRLTVT.

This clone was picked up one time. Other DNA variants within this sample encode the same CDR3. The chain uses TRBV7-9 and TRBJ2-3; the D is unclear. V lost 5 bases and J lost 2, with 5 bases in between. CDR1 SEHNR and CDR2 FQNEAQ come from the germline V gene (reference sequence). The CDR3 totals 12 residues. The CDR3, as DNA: TGTGCCAGCAGCCTCCTCACAGATACGCAGTATTTT. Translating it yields CASSLLTDTQYF.

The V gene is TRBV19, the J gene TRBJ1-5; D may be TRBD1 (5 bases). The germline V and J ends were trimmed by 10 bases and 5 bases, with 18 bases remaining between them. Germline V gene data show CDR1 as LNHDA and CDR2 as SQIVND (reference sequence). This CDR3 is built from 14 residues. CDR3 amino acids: CATGPPEGHQPQHF. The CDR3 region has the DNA TGTGCCACCGGACCGCCCGAGGGGCATCAGCCCCAGCATTTT.

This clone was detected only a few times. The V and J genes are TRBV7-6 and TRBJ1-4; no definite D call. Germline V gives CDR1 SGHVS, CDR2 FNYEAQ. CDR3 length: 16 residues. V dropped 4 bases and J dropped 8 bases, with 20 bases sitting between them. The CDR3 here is CASSSVGQPPKEKLFF. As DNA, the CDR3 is TGTGCCAGCAGCTCCGTCGGGCAGCCCCCGAAGGAAAAACTGTTTTTT. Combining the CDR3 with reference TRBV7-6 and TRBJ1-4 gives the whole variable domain GAGVSQSPRYKVTKRGQDVALRCDPISGHVSLYWYRQALGQGPEFLTYFNYEAQQDKSGLPNDRFSAERPEGSISTLTIQRTEQRDSAMYRCASSSVGQPPKEKLFFGSGTQLSVL.